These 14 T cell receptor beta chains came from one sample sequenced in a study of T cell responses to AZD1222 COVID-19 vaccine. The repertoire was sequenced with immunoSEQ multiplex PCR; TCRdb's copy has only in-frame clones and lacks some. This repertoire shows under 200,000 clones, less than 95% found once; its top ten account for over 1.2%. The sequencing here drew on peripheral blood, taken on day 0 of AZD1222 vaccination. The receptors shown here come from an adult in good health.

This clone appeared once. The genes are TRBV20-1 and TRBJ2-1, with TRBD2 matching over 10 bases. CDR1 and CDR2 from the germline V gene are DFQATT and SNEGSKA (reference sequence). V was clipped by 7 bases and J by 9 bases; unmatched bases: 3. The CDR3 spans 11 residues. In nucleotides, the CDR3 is TGCAGTGTACTAGCGGGAACTGAGCAGTTCTTC. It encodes CSVLAGTEQFF.

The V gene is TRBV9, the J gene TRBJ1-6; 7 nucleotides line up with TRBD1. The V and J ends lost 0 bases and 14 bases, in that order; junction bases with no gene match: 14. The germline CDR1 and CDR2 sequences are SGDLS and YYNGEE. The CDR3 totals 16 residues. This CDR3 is CASSVGATGSQGALHF. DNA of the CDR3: TGTGCCAGCAGCGTAGGAGCGACAGGGAGTCAAGGGGCCCTCCACTTT.

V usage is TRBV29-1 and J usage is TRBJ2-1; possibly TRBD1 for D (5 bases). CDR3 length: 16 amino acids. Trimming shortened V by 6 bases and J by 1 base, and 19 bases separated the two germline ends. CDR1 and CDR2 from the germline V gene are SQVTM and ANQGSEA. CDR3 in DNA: TGCAGCGTCGCTGTTGGGTTGGGGCCATCCTACAATGAGCAGTTCTTC. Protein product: CSVAVGLGPSYNEQFF.

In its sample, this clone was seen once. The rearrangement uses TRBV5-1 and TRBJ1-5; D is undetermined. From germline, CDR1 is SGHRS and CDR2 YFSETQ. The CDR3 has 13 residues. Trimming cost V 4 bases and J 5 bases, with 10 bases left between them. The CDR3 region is CASSLGPHQPQHF. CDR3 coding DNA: TGCGCCAGCAGCCTAGGGCCCCATCAGCCCCAGCATTTT.

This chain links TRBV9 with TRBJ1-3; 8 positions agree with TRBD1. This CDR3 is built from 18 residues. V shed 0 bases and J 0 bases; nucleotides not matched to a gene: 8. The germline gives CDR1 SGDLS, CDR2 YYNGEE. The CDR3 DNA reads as TGTGCCAGCAGCGTAGATAGGGACAGGAGCCCCTCTGGAAACACCATATATTTT. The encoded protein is CASSVDRDRSPSGNTIYF. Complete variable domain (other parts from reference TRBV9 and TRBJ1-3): DSGVTQTPKHLITATGQRVTLRCSPRSGDLSVYWYQQSLDQGLQFLIQYYNGEERAKGNILERFSAQQFPDLHSELNLSSLELGDSALYFCASSVDRDRSPSGNTIYFGEGSWLTVV.

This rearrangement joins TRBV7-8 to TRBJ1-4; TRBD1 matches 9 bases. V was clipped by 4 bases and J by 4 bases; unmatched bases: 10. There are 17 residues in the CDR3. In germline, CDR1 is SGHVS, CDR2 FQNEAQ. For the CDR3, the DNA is TGTGCCAGCAGCTCGGGGTTCGGGACAGGGTTTAATGAAAAACTGTTTTTT. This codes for CASSSGFGTGFNEKLFF.

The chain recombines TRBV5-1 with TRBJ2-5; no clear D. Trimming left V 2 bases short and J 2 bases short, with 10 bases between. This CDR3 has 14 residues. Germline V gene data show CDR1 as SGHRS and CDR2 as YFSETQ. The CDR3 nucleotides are TGCGCCAGCAGCTTAATGGACCATCAAGAGACCCAGTACTTC. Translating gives CASSLMDHQETQYF.

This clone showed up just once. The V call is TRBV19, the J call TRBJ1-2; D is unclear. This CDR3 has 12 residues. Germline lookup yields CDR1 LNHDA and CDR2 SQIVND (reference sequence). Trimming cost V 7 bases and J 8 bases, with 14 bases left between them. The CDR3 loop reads CASMGSARGYTF. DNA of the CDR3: TGTGCCAGTATGGGGAGTGCTCGGGGCTACACCTTC.

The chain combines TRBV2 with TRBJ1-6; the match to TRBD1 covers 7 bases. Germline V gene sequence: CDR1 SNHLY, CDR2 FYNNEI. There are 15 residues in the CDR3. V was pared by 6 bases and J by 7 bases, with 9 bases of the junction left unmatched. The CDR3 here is CASRRTGRANSPLHF. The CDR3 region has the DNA TGTGCCAGCAGGAGGACAGGCAGGGCAAATTCACCCCTCCACTTT.

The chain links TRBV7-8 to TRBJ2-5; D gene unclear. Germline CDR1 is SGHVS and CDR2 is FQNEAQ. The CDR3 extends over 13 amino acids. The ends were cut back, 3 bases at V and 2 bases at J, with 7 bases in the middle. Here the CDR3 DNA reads TGTGCCAGCAGCTTGACTTGGCAAGAGACCCAGTACTTC. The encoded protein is CASSLTWQETQYF.

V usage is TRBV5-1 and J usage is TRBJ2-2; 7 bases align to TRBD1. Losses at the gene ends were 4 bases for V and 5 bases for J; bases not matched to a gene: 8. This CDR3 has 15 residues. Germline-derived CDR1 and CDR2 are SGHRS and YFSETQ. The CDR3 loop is CASSPWDSNTGELFF. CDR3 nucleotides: TGCGCCAGCAGCCCCTGGGACAGTAATACCGGGGAGCTGTTTTTT.

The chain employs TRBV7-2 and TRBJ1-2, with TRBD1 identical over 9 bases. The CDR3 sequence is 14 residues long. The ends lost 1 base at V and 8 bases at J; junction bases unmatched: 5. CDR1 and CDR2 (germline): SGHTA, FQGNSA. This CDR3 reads CASSLGTGDRGYTF. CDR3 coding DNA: TGTGCCAGCAGCTTAGGGACAGGGGACAGAGGCTACACCTTC.

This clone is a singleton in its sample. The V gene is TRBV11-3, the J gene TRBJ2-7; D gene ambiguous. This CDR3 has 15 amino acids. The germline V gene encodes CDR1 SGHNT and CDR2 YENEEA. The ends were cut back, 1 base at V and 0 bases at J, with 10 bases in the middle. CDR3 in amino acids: CASSLGGSLSYEQYF. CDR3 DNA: TGTGCCAGCAGCTTAGGAGGATCCCTCTCCTACGAGCAGTACTTC.

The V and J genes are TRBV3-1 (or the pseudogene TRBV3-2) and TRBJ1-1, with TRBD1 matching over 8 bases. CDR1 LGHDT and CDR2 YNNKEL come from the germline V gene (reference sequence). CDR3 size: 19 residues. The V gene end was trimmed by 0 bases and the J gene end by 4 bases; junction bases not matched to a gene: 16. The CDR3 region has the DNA TGTGCCAGCAGCCAAGAAAGGGGGAGGTCAGGGGGCGATATCACTGAAGCTTTCTTT. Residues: CASSQERGRSGGDITEAFF.